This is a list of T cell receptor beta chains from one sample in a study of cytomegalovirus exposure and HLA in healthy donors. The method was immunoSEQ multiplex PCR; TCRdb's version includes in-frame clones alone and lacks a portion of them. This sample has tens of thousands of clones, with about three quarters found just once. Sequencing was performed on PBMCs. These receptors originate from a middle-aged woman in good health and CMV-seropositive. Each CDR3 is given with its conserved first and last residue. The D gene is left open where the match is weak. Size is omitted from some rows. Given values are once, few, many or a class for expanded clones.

CDR3 DNA: TGCGCCAGCAGTCTCCTAGGGGACTACGAGCAGTACTTC
CDR3 protein: CASSLLGDYEQYF
J gene: TRBJ2-7
V gene: TRBV5-1
D gene: -
clone size: -

CDR3 DNA: TGTGCCATCAGCGAAACCAGCGGGGCGGACACCGGGGAGCTGTTTTTT
CDR3 protein: CAISETSGADTGELFF
J gene: TRBJ2-2
V gene: TRBV10-3
D gene: TRBD2
clone size: -

CDR3 DNA: TGTGCCAGCAGCCCACGAGTAACAGATACGCAGTATTTT
CDR3 protein: CASSPRVTDTQYF
J gene: TRBJ2-3
V gene: TRBV7-2
D gene: -
clone size: -

CDR3 DNA: TGTGCCAGCAGCTTATTAGATCCCACCGGGGAGCTGTTTTTT
CDR3 protein: CASSLLDPTGELFF
J gene: TRBJ2-2
V gene: TRBV7-9
D gene: -
clone size: -

CDR3 DNA: TGCGCCAGCAGCTCCGGGACTAGCGGAGCCGAGCAGTACTTC
CDR3 protein: CASSSGTSGAEQYF
J gene: TRBJ2-7
V gene: TRBV5-1
D gene: TRBD2
clone size: -

CDR3 DNA: TGTGCCAGCAGCTTGGGGACAGGGTTCGGGGAGCAGTACTTC
CDR3 protein: CASSLGTGFGEQYF
J gene: TRBJ2-7
V gene: TRBV5-6
D gene: TRBD1
clone size: -

CDR3 DNA: TGTGCCAGCAGCCCGACTCGGACTAGCGATGAGCAGTTCTTC
CDR3 protein: CASSPTRTSDEQFF
J gene: TRBJ2-1
V gene: TRBV7-3
D gene: TRBD2
clone size: -

CDR3 DNA: TGTGCCAGCAGTGAGCTGGGGGGAACTAATGAAAAACTGTTTTTT
CDR3 protein: CASSELGGTNEKLFF
J gene: TRBJ1-4
V gene: TRBV6-1
D gene: -
clone size: -

CDR3 DNA: TGCAGCGCAGGGACAGGCACAGATACGCAGTATTTT
CDR3 protein: CSAGTGTDTQYF
J gene: TRBJ2-3
V gene: TRBV29-1
D gene: TRBD1
clone size: -

CDR3 DNA: TGTGCCAGCACCTTCCTAGGGAGTACAGATACGCAGTATTTT
CDR3 protein: CASTFLGSTDTQYF
J gene: TRBJ2-3
V gene: TRBV7-9
D gene: -
clone size: -

CDR3 DNA: TGTGCCATCAGTGTCCTAAGCCGGGAATCTGGCTACACCTTC
CDR3 protein: CAISVLSRESGYTF
J gene: TRBJ1-2
V gene: TRBV10-3
D gene: -
clone size: -

CDR3 DNA: TGCGCCAGCAGCCAAGTGTGGGGGGGAGATACGCAGTATTTT
CDR3 protein: CASSQVWGGDTQYF
J gene: TRBJ2-3
V gene: TRBV4-3
D gene: TRBD2
clone size: once

CDR3 DNA: TGTGCCAGCAGCTCCTTAGCGGGAGTTGGGGAGACCCAGTACTTC
CDR3 protein: CASSSLAGVGETQYF
J gene: TRBJ2-5
V gene: TRBV5-4
D gene: TRBD2
clone size: -

CDR3 DNA: TGTGCCAGCAGAAAGGGGACTAGCGAATACAGCTCCTACAATGAGCAGTTCTTC
CDR3 protein: CASRKGTSEYSSYNEQFF
J gene: TRBJ2-1
V gene: TRBV27
D gene: TRBD2
clone size: -

CDR3 DNA: TGTTCCAGCAGCTTAGCGGGCCAGCCCCAGCATTTT
CDR3 protein: CSSSLAGQPQHF
J gene: TRBJ1-5
V gene: TRBV7-9
D gene: -
clone size: -

CDR3 DNA: TGTGCCAGCAGTCTGAAGACAGGGGCCTACGAGCAGTACTTC
CDR3 protein: CASSLKTGAYEQYF
J gene: TRBJ2-7
V gene: TRBV27
D gene: TRBD1
clone size: -

CDR3 DNA: TGTGCCAGTAACCCGGACAGTTACACTGAAGCTTTCTTT
CDR3 protein: CASNPDSYTEAFF
J gene: TRBJ1-1
V gene: TRBV19
D gene: -
clone size: -

CDR3 DNA: TGCAGTGCTATGGGACAGTTTGAAGCTTTCTTT
CDR3 protein: CSAMGQFEAFF
J gene: TRBJ1-1
V gene: TRBV20-1
D gene: TRBD1
clone size: once

CDR3 DNA: TGTGCCAGCAGCTTAGGCGGGGGACAGGGCTCTCAGCCCCAGCATTTT
CDR3 protein: CASSLGGGQGSQPQHF
J gene: TRBJ1-5
V gene: TRBV7-8
D gene: TRBD1
clone size: -

CDR3 DNA: TGTGCCAGCAGCTTGCGACAGGGTGGGGCAACTAATGAAAAACTGTTTTTT
CDR3 protein: CASSLRQGGATNEKLFF
J gene: TRBJ1-4
V gene: TRBV4-2
D gene: TRBD1
clone size: few

CDR3 DNA: TGTGCCAGCAGTTACCTAGCGGGAGTCTCCAATGAGCAGTTCTTC
CDR3 protein: CASSYLAGVSNEQFF
J gene: TRBJ2-1
V gene: TRBV6-5
D gene: TRBD2
clone size: once

CDR3 DNA: TGTGCCAGCCAATTTGTAGCCTCATCCTATGGCTACACCTTC
CDR3 protein: CASQFVASSYGYTF
J gene: TRBJ1-2
V gene: TRBV2
D gene: -
clone size: once

CDR3 DNA: TGTGCCAGTAGTATTTTGGCTAGCGGTTCCTACGAGCAGTACTTC
CDR3 protein: CASSILASGSYEQYF
J gene: TRBJ2-7
V gene: TRBV19
D gene: TRBD2
clone size: -

CDR3 DNA: TGTGCCAGCCCATCGGGACTGGGGCGAGATGGCTACACCTTC
CDR3 protein: CASPSGLGRDGYTF
J gene: TRBJ1-2
V gene: TRBV7-9
D gene: -
clone size: few

CDR3 DNA: TGTGCCAGCAGAGGGGACAGGGGGTTTGATGGCTACACCTTC
CDR3 protein: CASRGDRGFDGYTF
J gene: TRBJ1-2
V gene: TRBV2
D gene: TRBD1
clone size: -

CDR3 DNA: TGTGCCAGCGTAGGGGGTGAAAAACTGTTTTTT
CDR3 protein: CASVGGEKLFF
J gene: TRBJ1-4
V gene: TRBV2
D gene: -
clone size: few

CDR3 DNA: TGTGCCAGCAGCGGCGGACTAACTAGTCCTGGGGAGCTGTTTTTT
CDR3 protein: CASSGGLTSPGELFF
J gene: TRBJ2-2
V gene: TRBV2
D gene: -
clone size: -

CDR3 DNA: TGTGCTAGTGGTCTAACCCCAAGCGGCAAAGAAACGCAGTATTTT
CDR3 protein: CASGLTPSGKETQYF
J gene: TRBJ2-3
V gene: TRBV12-5
D gene: -
clone size: -

CDR3 DNA: TGTGCCAGCTCATCCGCAAACCAGGGGGGCTATGGCTACACCTTC
CDR3 protein: CASSSANQGGYGYTF
J gene: TRBJ1-2
V gene: TRBV18
D gene: TRBD1
clone size: -

CDR3 DNA: TGTGCCTGGAGTACAGGGGGCGAGCAGTACTTC
CDR3 protein: CAWSTGGEQYF
J gene: TRBJ2-7
V gene: TRBV30
D gene: TRBD1
clone size: few

CDR3 DNA: TGTGCCAGCAGCTCTCAAACTATCGGCCCCTGGGCCTACGAGCAGTACTTC
CDR3 protein: CASSSQTIGPWAYEQYF
J gene: TRBJ2-7
V gene: TRBV7-2
D gene: -
clone size: -

CDR3 DNA: TGTGCCAGCAGCGCCACCGGGACAGGGGCGCATGAGCAGTTCTTC
CDR3 protein: CASSATGTGAHEQFF
J gene: TRBJ2-1
V gene: TRBV9
D gene: TRBD1
clone size: -

CDR3 DNA: TGTGCCAGTAAACGGTCGGGTCGCCCGAAAAGGAGGACAGATACGCAGTATTTT
CDR3 protein: CASKRSGRPKRRTDTQYF
J gene: TRBJ2-3
V gene: TRBV19
D gene: -
clone size: once

CDR3 DNA: TGTGCCAGCAGCTTGGGCCCCCAGGGAAAGGGAGGCACTGAAGCTTTCTTT
CDR3 protein: CASSLGPQGKGGTEAFF
J gene: TRBJ1-1
V gene: TRBV5-4
D gene: -
clone size: -

CDR3 DNA: TGTGCCAGCAGCTTAGCAAGTCAGGGGGCCGCTGAGCAGTTCTTC
CDR3 protein: CASSLASQGAAEQFF
J gene: TRBJ2-1
V gene: TRBV7-6
D gene: TRBD1
clone size: few

CDR3 DNA: TGTGCCAGCTCACCCAAGAGAGAGACCCAGTACTTC
CDR3 protein: CASSPKRETQYF
J gene: TRBJ2-5
V gene: TRBV18
D gene: -
clone size: -

CDR3 DNA: TGTGCCAGCAGCTTAAACTCCGGACAGGGCGGTGGCTACACCTTC
CDR3 protein: CASSLNSGQGGGYTF
J gene: TRBJ1-2
V gene: TRBV5-4
D gene: TRBD1
clone size: -

CDR3 DNA: TGTGCCAGCCTGGGCAGAAGAGATACGCAGTATTTT
CDR3 protein: CASLGRRDTQYF
J gene: TRBJ2-3
V gene: TRBV7-9
D gene: -
clone size: -

CDR3 DNA: TGTGCCAGCAGCTCCCAAGGGAGTGGCGAGCAGTACTTC
CDR3 protein: CASSSQGSGEQYF
J gene: TRBJ2-7
V gene: TRBV5-8
D gene: -
clone size: once

CDR3 DNA: TGCGCCAGCAGCCCCGGACAGGGGGCGTATGGCTACACCTTC
CDR3 protein: CASSPGQGAYGYTF
J gene: TRBJ1-2
V gene: TRBV4-1
D gene: TRBD1
clone size: -

CDR3 DNA: TGCAGCGGGAGGAAGGCGGATGAAAAACTGTTTTTT
CDR3 protein: CSGRKADEKLFF
J gene: TRBJ1-4
V gene: TRBV29-1
D gene: -
clone size: -

CDR3 DNA: TGCGCCAGCAGCCCTGGGGGACAGGGGGTGGGCAATGAGCAGTTCTTC
CDR3 protein: CASSPGGQGVGNEQFF
J gene: TRBJ2-1
V gene: TRBV5-1
D gene: TRBD1
clone size: -